This T cell receptor beta chain stems from a study of T cell repertoires in cytomegalovirus infection. Study information: Indications of both CMV infection and matching HLA type were provided by public TCR beta signatures. Broader study findings: The cumulative frequency of public TCR beta families identified carriers of CMV plus the relevant HLA.

The CDR3 loop spans 15 amino acids. V lost 3 bases to trimming and J lost 0 bases, with 9 bases between them. This clonotype was observed many times. Antigen specificity is unknown. TCRdb ran MiXCR on the reads and lists one entry per CDR3 protein. The profile shows over 250,000 distinct CDR3 sequences, roughly 23% of them singletons. The chain employs TRBV12-3 or TRBV12-4 and TRBJ1-5; unclear D gene. The sequence came from a human donor in good health (CMV status not recorded). Some clones in this sample may be carry-over from other donors' samples. The sample consisted of PBMCs. CDR3 sequence reads: CASSFVVDSNQPQHF. DNA of the CDR3: TGTGCCAGCAGTTTCGTAGTCGATAGCAATCAGCCCCAGCATTTT.